The next 5 T cell receptor beta chains were all read from a single sample in a study of early T cells in non-severe SARS-CoV-2 infection. TCRdb called the 5' RACE reads again in MiXCR, with one record for every CDR3 protein. Among about 26,000 distinct CDR3 sequences listed, around 4.4% were seen once. Sequencing was performed on whole blood. The receptors originated from an adult who was a healthcare worker with PCR-confirmed SARS-CoV-2 infection or an uninfected control (not recorded which).

This clonotype was seen at least ten times. The genes are TRBV7-2 and TRBJ2-1; D is perhaps TRBD2 (5 bases). V lost 5 bases and J 9 bases, leaving 17 bases between the germline ends. The CDR3 runs 14 residues. Germline values: CDR1 SGHTA, CDR2 FQGNSA. This chain's CDR3 is CASSPKARVAEQFF. Here the CDR3 DNA reads TGTGCCAGCAGCCCTAAGGCGCGGGTAGCTGAGCAGTTCTTC. The full variable domain, completed using reference TRBV7-2 and TRBJ2-1, is GAGVSQSPSNKVTEKGKDVELRCDPISGHTALYWYRQSLGQGLEFLIYFQGNSAPDKSGLPSDRFSAERTGGSVSTLTIQRTQQEDSAVYLCASSPKARVAEQFFGPGTRLTVL.

This clonotype was observed many times. This chain uses TRBV28 with TRBJ1-2; D unresolved. The CDR3 runs to 11 residues. Germline CDR1 MDHEN, CDR2 SYDVKM. The DNA for the CDR3 is TGTGCAGAATCTGGGTCCTATGGCTACACCTTC. Encoded protein: CAESGSYGYTF.

This clonotype was seen many times. The chain combines TRBV7-2 with TRBJ2-1; maybe TRBD2 (5 bases). Per the germline V gene, CDR1 is SGHTA and CDR2 is FQGNSA. The V end lost 2 bases, the J end lost 3 bases, and 11 bases lay between the germline ends. The CDR3 runs to 15 residues. The CDR3 coding sequence is TGTGCCAGCAGCTTAATGAGCGGAAGCTACAATGAGCAGTTCTTC. Translating it yields CASSLMSGSYNEQFF. Complete variable domain (other parts from reference TRBV7-2 and TRBJ2-1): GAGVSQSPSNKVTEKGKDVELRCDPISGHTALYWYRQSLGQGLEFLIYFQGNSAPDKSGLPSDRFSAERTGGSVSTLTIQRTQQEDSAVYLCASSLMSGSYNEQFFGPGTRLTVL.

At least ten counts were recorded for this clonotype. CDR3 bases: TGCAGTGCTAGGATGACAAGGGGGGGGTACGAGCAGTACTTC. Its protein product is CSARMTRGGYEQYF. This chain links TRBV20-1 with TRBJ2-7; the D gene is possibly TRBD2 (7 bases). CDR1 and CDR2 (germline): DFQATT, SNEGSKA (reference sequence). This CDR3 region has 14 residues. The V end lost 3 bases, the J end lost 4 bases, and 16 bases lay between the germline ends.

This clonotype was picked up many times. The rearrangement joins TRBV20-1 to TRBJ2-1; 7 positions match TRBD2. There are 14 residues in the CDR3. The J segment lost 3 bases and the V segment lost 3 bases, leaving 5 bases of the junction unmatched. Germline values: CDR1 DFQATT, CDR2 SNEGSKA (reference sequence). CDR3 bases: TGCAGTGCTAGTGGGCCTAGCGGCTACAATGAGCAGTTCTTC. It is translated as CSASGPSGYNEQFF.